This T cell receptor (beta chain) was profiled in a study of PD-1 blockade in classical Hodgkin lymphoma. In the case of this clone: Its antigen is still unknown.

Points from the study as a whole: Whereas CD4+ TCR diversity had risen significantly by C4D1, CD8+ TCR diversity had not. The baseline diversity of complete responders showed similarity to that of newly diagnosed patients. Causes of the repertoire differences remain undefined, possibly disease activity or prior therapy. Baseline TCR diversity was reportedly lower in newly diagnosed patients than in healthy donors. It was reported as lower still in relapsed/refractory patients.

Noted time point: cycle 4 day 1 (C4D1), after less than 7 weeks of nivolumab. Relapses following autologous stem cell transplantation were seen in all patients, with brentuximab vedotin exposure varying. Negative magnetic selection isolated CD4+ T cells from thawed PBMCs. Profiling relied on immunoSEQ multiplex PCR, and the TCRdb table lists in-frame clones only, not all of them. This sample carries some 17,000 clones, approximately 70% of them seen once, and the ten largest clones take just under 2.5%. V was shortened by 11 bases and J by 2 bases, with 22 bases between the two germline ends. Germline CDR1 is MNHEY and CDR2 is SMNVEV (reference sequence). This CDR3 is built from 16 residues.

The sequences come from CD4+ T cells from blood, collected before the fourth cycle of nivolumab. This clonotype originated in a human donor with classical Hodgkin lymphoma. J is TRBJ2-1 and V is TRBV27; a possible D gene is TRBD1 (5 bases). The CDR3 is CAARQGSYSPYNEQFF. In DNA, the CDR3 is TGTGCCGCGCGGCAGGGAAGCTATTCCCCCTACAATGAGCAGTTCTTC.